This entry describes one T cell receptor beta chain. Its cognate antigen is unknown. This sample was taken from a study of shared clonotypes between healthy human individuals. Broader study findings: Clonotype sharing among donors likely depends on sequencing depth.

An assay was performed, and its level was deep. Sequencing was performed with immunoSEQ multiplex PCR; in TCRdb, only in-frame clones are kept and a portion is missing. The sample holds roughly 1 million clones, about 74% seen once. The CDR3 has 15 amino acids. Germline CDR1 reads PRHDT; CDR2 reads FYEKMQ (reference sequence). Trimming took off 0 bases at V and 1 base at J, with 9 bases between the two ends. Sequencing was performed on memory CD4+ T cells sorted from blood. Specified subset: CD45RA-negative fraction. The chain combines TRBV13 with TRBJ1-1; D is unresolved. The clonotype comes from a man between 18 and 35 years old in good health. CDR3 in amino acids: CASSLGAGWNTEAFF. CDR3 in DNA: TGTGCCAGCAGCTTAGGGGCAGGCTGGAACACTGAAGCTTTCTTT.